Listed here is a single T cell receptor beta chain. V lost 2 bases and J lost 8, with 13 bases in between. From germline, CDR1 is SGHRS and CDR2 YFSETQ. The CDR3 consists of 14 residues. The study separated CD4+ cells into CD45RA+ naive and CD45RA-negative memory subsets. The sample belongs to a study of shared clonotypes between healthy human individuals. Data came from immunoSEQ multiplex PCR; TCRdb stores just in-frame clones and leaves some out. Found here are hundreds of thousands of clones, approximately 79% of them singletons; the top ten hold under 2%. The sequenced sample consisted of memory CD4+ T cells sorted from blood. Described subset: CD45RA-negative fraction. The receptor was isolated from a woman aged 25-40 years in good health. The chain combines TRBV5-1 with TRBJ1-4; no clear D. CDR3 coding DNA: TGCGCCAGCAGCTTACGGGGAGTGGGCGAAAAACTGTTTTTT. Amino acids: CASSLRGVGEKLFF.